This TCR beta chain was recovered during a study of identical twins. General observations from the study: Researchers reported excess low generation probability among twin-shared out-of-frame alpha sequences. Fewer insertions were carried by abundant cord blood beta clonotypes, but none was seen in memory repertoires.

TCRdb independently ran MiXCR on the 5' RACE reads; one entry per CDR3 protein. The data hold under 300,000 distinct CDR3 sequences, with approximately 8.3% observed a single time. V was trimmed by 9 bases and J by 7 bases, leaving 25 bases between them. The CDR3 totals 16 residues. Germline-derived CDR1 and CDR2 are MNHEY and SMNVEV (reference sequence). This clonotype showed up just a few times. What it recognizes is unknown. These data also formed part of another study, on yellow fever vaccine responses in identical twins.

The sequenced sample was CD8+ T cells sorted from blood. The receptor comes from a woman younger than 35 in good health. V gene TRBV27 combines with J gene TRBJ2-1; D assignment may be TRBD1 or TRBD2 (5 bases each). Here the CDR3 DNA reads TGTGCCAGTACACGGTTGCCCGGGACGGACCGAAATGAGCAGTTCTTC. Translating gives CASTRLPGTDRNEQFF.